These T cell receptor beta chains were read from a single sample in a study of shared clonotypes between healthy human individuals. Sequencing used immunoSEQ multiplex PCR; TCRdb keeps in-frame clones, though not all of them. The sample shows some 2,500,000 clones, roughly 93% of them seen only once. The source material was naive CD4+ T cells from PBMCs. These receptors all stem from a young man in good health. Some clones in this sample may be carry-over from other donors' samples. Each CDR3 is given with its conserved first and last residue. D genes are given only for firm matches. Clone size is stated in some rows and not others, as once, few, many or a class when expanded.

d_call: NA; j_call: TRBJ1-1; cdr3_length: 12; v_call: TRBV5-1; clone_size: NA; cdr3_aa: CASSLPPREAFF; cdr3_nt: TGCGCCAGCAGCTTACCACCTAGAGAAGCTTTCTTT
d_call: NA; j_call: TRBJ2-1; cdr3_length: 12; v_call: TRBV30; clone_size: NA; cdr3_aa: CAWSLGRNEQFF; cdr3_nt: TGTGCCTGGAGTTTAGGTCGGAATGAGCAGTTCTTC
d_call: NA; j_call: TRBJ1-2; cdr3_length: 14; v_call: TRBV7-9; clone_size: NA; cdr3_aa: CASSFRPGPEGYTF; cdr3_nt: TGTGCCAGCAGCTTCAGACCGGGACCCGAGGGTTACACCTTC
d_call: TRBD1; j_call: TRBJ1-1; cdr3_length: 14; v_call: TRBV28; clone_size: NA; cdr3_aa: CASKTGTVNTEAFF; cdr3_nt: TGTGCCAGTAAAACCGGGACAGTGAACACTGAAGCTTTCTTT
d_call: NA; j_call: TRBJ2-7; cdr3_length: 11; v_call: TRBV5-1; clone_size: NA; cdr3_aa: CASSLDGEQYF; cdr3_nt: TGCGCCAGCAGCTTGGACGGAGAGCAGTACTTC
d_call: NA; j_call: TRBJ1-4; cdr3_length: 15; v_call: TRBV11-2; clone_size: NA; cdr3_aa: CASSLVRGRGGKLFF; cdr3_nt: TGTGCCAGCAGCTTGGTCAGGGGCCGGGGAGGAAAACTGTTTTTT
d_call: NA; j_call: TRBJ1-5; cdr3_length: 14; v_call: TRBV7-2; clone_size: once; cdr3_aa: CASSLVTVRQPQHF; cdr3_nt: TGTGCCAGCAGCTTAGTTACTGTGCGTCAGCCCCAGCATTTT
d_call: TRBD1; j_call: TRBJ2-3; cdr3_length: 13; v_call: TRBV5-1; clone_size: NA; cdr3_aa: CASSLSSGTVQYF; cdr3_nt: TGCGCCAGCAGCTTGTCTTCCGGGACAGTTCAGTATTTT
d_call: TRBD1; j_call: TRBJ2-7; cdr3_length: 15; v_call: TRBV18; clone_size: once; cdr3_aa: CASSTGTGSPYEQYF; cdr3_nt: TGTGCCAGCTCCACCGGGACAGGGAGTCCCTACGAGCAGTACTTC
d_call: NA; j_call: TRBJ1-1; cdr3_length: 11; v_call: TRBV5-4; clone_size: NA; cdr3_aa: CASSLDTEAFF; cdr3_nt: TGTGCCAGCAGCTTAGACACTGAAGCTTTCTTT
d_call: NA; j_call: TRBJ1-2; cdr3_length: 14; v_call: TRBV2; clone_size: NA; cdr3_aa: CASSRQLTNYGYTF; cdr3_nt: TGTGCCAGCAGTAGACAGCTTACTAACTATGGCTACACCTTC
d_call: NA; j_call: TRBJ2-5; cdr3_length: 13; v_call: TRBV14; clone_size: NA; cdr3_aa: CASSQRYQETQYF; cdr3_nt: TGTGCCAGCAGCCAGAGGTACCAAGAGACCCAGTACTTC
d_call: TRBD1; j_call: TRBJ2-7; cdr3_length: 14; v_call: TRBV28; clone_size: NA; cdr3_aa: CASSSAGTAYEQYF; cdr3_nt: TGTGCCAGCAGTTCAGCCGGGACAGCCTACGAGCAGTACTTC
d_call: NA; j_call: TRBJ2-3; cdr3_length: 14; v_call: TRBV29-1; clone_size: NA; cdr3_aa: CSVFMGLSTDTQYF; cdr3_nt: TGCAGCGTTTTTATGGGGCTAAGCACAGATACGCAGTATTTT
d_call: TRBD1; j_call: TRBJ1-1; cdr3_length: 11; v_call: TRBV20-1; clone_size: NA; cdr3_aa: CSAPRTGEAFF; cdr3_nt: TGCAGTGCTCCTCGGACAGGGGAAGCTTTCTTT
d_call: NA; j_call: TRBJ2-2; cdr3_length: 13; v_call: TRBV6-1; clone_size: NA; cdr3_aa: CASSDRASGELFF; cdr3_nt: TGTGCCAGCAGTGACAGGGCGAGCGGGGAGCTGTTTTTT
d_call: TRBD1; j_call: TRBJ1-5; cdr3_length: 15; v_call: TRBV6-5; clone_size: NA; cdr3_aa: CASSPPGQGNQPQHF; cdr3_nt: TGTGCCAGCAGCCCACCCGGACAGGGCAATCAGCCCCAGCATTTT
d_call: NA; j_call: TRBJ2-3; cdr3_length: 15; v_call: TRBV28; clone_size: NA; cdr3_aa: CASMGGRFSTDTQYF; cdr3_nt: TGTGCCAGCATGGGGGGGCGTTTCAGCACAGATACGCAGTATTTT
d_call: TRBD1; j_call: TRBJ2-7; cdr3_length: 14; v_call: TRBV27; clone_size: NA; cdr3_aa: CASSSHRDRDEQYF; cdr3_nt: TGTGCCAGCAGTTCTCACCGCGACAGGGACGAGCAGTACTTC
d_call: NA; j_call: TRBJ2-7; cdr3_length: 14; v_call: TRBV5-1; clone_size: NA; cdr3_aa: CASSLGAVPYEQYF; cdr3_nt: TGCGCCAGCAGCTTGGGAGCGGTTCCCTACGAGCAGTACTTC
d_call: TRBD2; j_call: TRBJ2-1; cdr3_length: 20; v_call: TRBV28; clone_size: NA; cdr3_aa: CASSPRFGTSGRWAYNEQFF; cdr3_nt: TGTGCCAGCAGCCCCAGGTTTGGGACTAGCGGGAGGTGGGCTTACAATGAGCAGTTCTTC
d_call: NA; j_call: TRBJ1-1; cdr3_length: 16; v_call: TRBV28; clone_size: NA; cdr3_aa: CASSPGHYGMDTEAFF; cdr3_nt: TGTGCCAGCAGCCCGGGACACTACGGGATGGACACTGAAGCTTTCTTT
d_call: NA; j_call: TRBJ2-6; cdr3_length: 20; v_call: TRBV5-5; clone_size: NA; cdr3_aa: CASSPGSGSPRASGANVLTF; cdr3_nt: TGTGCCAGCAGCCCCGGATCGGGGTCCCCCCGAGCATCTGGGGCCAACGTCCTGACTTTC
d_call: NA; j_call: TRBJ1-5; cdr3_length: 12; v_call: TRBV10-3; clone_size: few; cdr3_aa: CAISESIQPQHF; cdr3_nt: TGTGCCATCAGTGAGTCGATCCAGCCCCAGCATTTT
d_call: NA; j_call: TRBJ2-7; cdr3_length: 16; v_call: TRBV11-2; clone_size: NA; cdr3_aa: CASSLDTKTRGYEQYF; cdr3_nt: TGTGCCAGCAGCTTAGATACAAAAACCCGCGGATACGAGCAGTACTTC
d_call: NA; j_call: TRBJ2-7; cdr3_length: 14; v_call: TRBV15; clone_size: NA; cdr3_aa: CATSRDLFGYEQYF; cdr3_nt: TGTGCCACCAGCAGAGATCTGTTCGGCTACGAGCAGTACTTC
d_call: NA; j_call: TRBJ2-5; cdr3_length: 13; v_call: TRBV7-8; clone_size: NA; cdr3_aa: CASSPRLVETQYF; cdr3_nt: TGTGCCAGCAGCCCGCGACTGGTAGAGACCCAGTACTTC
d_call: NA; j_call: TRBJ2-2; cdr3_length: 14; v_call: TRBV15; clone_size: NA; cdr3_aa: CATSRDLGAGELFF; cdr3_nt: TGTGCCACCAGCAGAGATTTGGGTGCCGGGGAGCTGTTTTTT
d_call: TRBD2; j_call: TRBJ2-3; cdr3_length: 16; v_call: TRBV5-4; clone_size: NA; cdr3_aa: CASSLVGGGPVYTQYF; cdr3_nt: TGTGCCAGCAGCTTGGTTGGGGGAGGGCCTGTTTATACGCAGTATTTT
d_call: TRBD2; j_call: TRBJ2-2; cdr3_length: 14; v_call: TRBV28; clone_size: NA; cdr3_aa: CGSSGRPNTGELFF; cdr3_nt: TGTGGAAGTAGCGGGAGGCCGAACACCGGGGAGCTGTTTTTT
d_call: TRBD2; j_call: TRBJ2-7; cdr3_length: 14; v_call: TRBV6-6; clone_size: NA; cdr3_aa: CASSPGGSSYEQYF; cdr3_nt: TGTGCCAGCAGCCCCGGGGGGTCCTCCTACGAGCAGTACTTC
d_call: TRBD2; j_call: TRBJ2-1; cdr3_length: 14; v_call: TRBV30; clone_size: NA; cdr3_aa: CAWDSGNSYNEQFF; cdr3_nt: TGTGCCTGGGATAGCGGGAACTCCTACAATGAGCAGTTCTTC
d_call: NA; j_call: TRBJ2-2; cdr3_length: 18; v_call: TRBV9; clone_size: NA; cdr3_aa: CASSVATWGNPNTGELFF; cdr3_nt: TGTGCCAGCAGCGTAGCTACTTGGGGGAACCCGAACACCGGGGAGCTGTTTTTT
d_call: TRBD2; j_call: TRBJ2-7; cdr3_length: 17; v_call: TRBV28; clone_size: NA; cdr3_aa: CASSLFLAGTSSYEQYF; cdr3_nt: TGTGCCAGCAGTTTATTCTTAGCCGGGACTAGTAGCTACGAGCAGTACTTC
d_call: NA; j_call: TRBJ2-7; cdr3_length: 11; v_call: TRBV10-3; clone_size: NA; cdr3_aa: CAIRQTYEQYF; cdr3_nt: TGTGCCATCCGACAGACCTACGAGCAGTACTTC
d_call: TRBD1; j_call: TRBJ2-7; cdr3_length: 14; v_call: TRBV7-9; clone_size: NA; cdr3_aa: CASSAGTGLHEQYF; cdr3_nt: TGTGCCAGCAGCGCCGGGACAGGGCTCCACGAGCAGTACTTC
d_call: TRBD1; j_call: TRBJ2-7; cdr3_length: 15; v_call: TRBV27; clone_size: NA; cdr3_aa: CASSPHGDRGHEQYF; cdr3_nt: TGTGCCAGCAGTCCCCACGGGGACAGGGGGCATGAGCAGTACTTC
d_call: TRBD1; j_call: TRBJ2-5; cdr3_length: 12; v_call: TRBV28; clone_size: once; cdr3_aa: CASGQGIETQYF; cdr3_nt: TGTGCCAGTGGACAGGGCATTGAGACCCAGTACTTC
d_call: NA; j_call: TRBJ2-1; cdr3_length: 16; v_call: TRBV5-1; clone_size: NA; cdr3_aa: CASSYYGGEAENEQFF; cdr3_nt: TGCGCCAGCAGCTATTATGGGGGAGAAGCGGAAAATGAGCAGTTCTTC
d_call: TRBD1; j_call: TRBJ1-1; cdr3_length: 16; v_call: TRBV5-1; clone_size: once; cdr3_aa: CASSGTASSANTEAFF; cdr3_nt: TGCGCCAGCAGCGGGACAGCCTCCAGCGCGAACACTGAAGCTTTCTTT
d_call: NA; j_call: TRBJ1-5; cdr3_length: 14; v_call: TRBV10-3; clone_size: few; cdr3_aa: CAISTDRSNQPQHF; cdr3_nt: TGTGCCATCAGTACCGACCGTAGCAATCAGCCCCAGCATTTT
d_call: NA; j_call: TRBJ2-5; cdr3_length: 12; v_call: TRBV2; clone_size: NA; cdr3_aa: CASSGYQETQYF; cdr3_nt: TGTGCCAGCAGTGGTTACCAAGAGACCCAGTACTTC
d_call: TRBD1; j_call: TRBJ2-7; cdr3_length: 15; v_call: TRBV5-1; clone_size: NA; cdr3_aa: CASSKGQVLTYEQYF; cdr3_nt: TGCGCCAGCAGCAAGGGACAGGTCTTGACCTACGAGCAGTACTTC
d_call: NA; j_call: TRBJ1-1; cdr3_length: 13; v_call: TRBV15; clone_size: NA; cdr3_aa: CATSRDRTTEAFF; cdr3_nt: TGTGCCACCAGCAGAGATCGCACTACTGAAGCTTTCTTT
d_call: TRBD1; j_call: TRBJ2-7; cdr3_length: 14; v_call: TRBV19; clone_size: NA; cdr3_aa: CASSVRQGRREQYF; cdr3_nt: TGTGCCAGTAGTGTTAGACAGGGACGGCGCGAGCAGTACTTC
d_call: NA; j_call: TRBJ2-5; cdr3_length: 14; v_call: TRBV6-5; clone_size: NA; cdr3_aa: CASSYIAGTETQYF; cdr3_nt: TGTGCCAGCAGTTACATTGCAGGGACGGAGACCCAGTACTTC
d_call: TRBD2; j_call: TRBJ2-5; cdr3_length: 17; v_call: TRBV7-7; clone_size: NA; cdr3_aa: CASSLMASGKRKETQYF; cdr3_nt: TGTGCCAGCAGCTTAATGGCTAGCGGGAAACGAAAAGAGACCCAGTACTTC
d_call: NA; j_call: TRBJ2-5; cdr3_length: 12; v_call: TRBV5-1; clone_size: NA; cdr3_aa: CASRVDRETQYF; cdr3_nt: TGCGCCAGCAGAGTGGACAGAGAGACCCAGTACTTC
d_call: NA; j_call: TRBJ2-5; cdr3_length: 15; v_call: TRBV15; clone_size: NA; cdr3_aa: CATSRTRGPQETQYF; cdr3_nt: TGTGCCACCAGTAGGACTCGAGGGCCCCAAGAGACCCAGTACTTC
d_call: NA; j_call: TRBJ2-7; cdr3_length: 15; v_call: TRBV9; clone_size: NA; cdr3_aa: CASSVAEGRSYEQYF; cdr3_nt: TGTGCCAGCAGCGTAGCCGAGGGCCGATCCTACGAGCAGTACTTC
d_call: TRBD1; j_call: TRBJ1-3; cdr3_length: 17; v_call: TRBV9; clone_size: once; cdr3_aa: CASSVVSTGVTGNTIYF; cdr3_nt: TGTGCCAGCAGCGTAGTGAGTACAGGGGTGACTGGAAACACCATATATTTT
d_call: NA; j_call: TRBJ2-5; cdr3_length: 15; v_call: TRBV25-1; clone_size: NA; cdr3_aa: CASSELYTPQETQYF; cdr3_nt: TGTGCCAGCAGTGAATTGTATACCCCTCAAGAGACCCAGTACTTC
d_call: NA; j_call: TRBJ1-5; cdr3_length: 14; v_call: TRBV28; clone_size: NA; cdr3_aa: CASSLGTVNQPQHF; cdr3_nt: TGTGCCAGCAGTTTAGGAACGGTCAATCAGCCCCAGCATTTT
d_call: NA; j_call: TRBJ2-7; cdr3_length: 15; v_call: TRBV5-1; clone_size: NA; cdr3_aa: CASSLGGQPPHEQYF; cdr3_nt: TGCGCCAGCAGCTTGGGGGGTCAGCCCCCCCACGAGCAGTACTTC